These 24 T cell receptor beta chains came from one sample sequenced in a study of siplizumab effects on memory and regulatory T cells. The protocol was immunoSEQ multiplex PCR, while the TCRdb copy is restricted to in-frame clones and leaves out a portion. The data contain some 97,000 clones, around 92% of them singletons. Specimen: Tregs sorted from blood. These receptor sequences come from a human donor in good health.

This chain connects TRBV6-1 to TRBJ2-3, with a weak D call TRBD1 (6 bases). Trimming shortened V by 2 bases and J by 5 bases, and 8 bases separated the two germline ends. Germline-derived CDR1 and CDR2 are MNHNS and SASEGT. The CDR3 totals 13 residues. CDR3 amino acids: CASSELGGDTQYF. Written as DNA, the CDR3 is TGTGCCAGCAGTGAACTAGGGGGAGATACGCAGTATTTT.

Only one count was recorded for this clone. The CDR3 region has the DNA TGTGCCAGCAGTTTAGGGACTAGCGGGAGAATTGAGCAGTTCTTC. Residues: CASSLGTSGRIEQFF. The chain links TRBV27 to TRBJ2-1, with 14 bases identical to TRBD2. The CDR3 consists of 15 residues. CDR1 MNHEY and CDR2 SMNVEV come from the germline V gene (reference sequence). V was pared by 2 bases and J by 9 bases, with 3 bases of the junction left unmatched.

The V and J genes are TRBV28 and TRBJ1-2, with a tentative D call TRBD1 (5 bases). Between the trimmed V and J ends, which lost 6 bases and 8 bases, there was a span of 19 bases. The CDR3 runs 14 residues. The V gene's germline CDR1 is MDHEN and CDR2 SYDVKM. Here the CDR3 DNA reads TGTGCCAGCAGGTGGGGGAACGGCGTGGAGGGCTACACCTTC. As protein: CASRWGNGVEGYTF.

The chain links TRBV27 to TRBJ1-4; D is undetermined. The CDR3 loop spans 15 amino acids. Trimming pared 3 bases from V and 4 bases from J, leaving 12 bases between. Germline V lookup: CDR1 MNHEY, CDR2 SMNVEV (reference sequence). CDR3 protein: CASSFTGENNEKLFF. Written as DNA, the CDR3 is TGTGCCAGCAGTTTCACCGGGGAAAATAATGAAAAACTGTTTTTT.

V usage is TRBV15 and J usage is TRBJ2-5; 8 nucleotides line up with TRBD2. This CDR3 comprises 16 residues. Trimming took 0 bases from V and 2 from J; bases not matched to a gene: 5. Germline CDR1 LNHNV, CDR2 YYDKDF (reference sequence). The CDR3 spells CATSRDGRLAQETQYF. The CDR3 region has the DNA TGTGCCACCAGCAGAGATGGTAGACTAGCGCAAGAGACCCAGTACTTC.

V and J are TRBV28 and TRBJ1-5; D is unresolved. Trimming stripped 9 bases from V and 0 bases from J, with 18 bases between. The germline gives CDR1 MDHEN, CDR2 SYDVKM. The CDR3 spans 16 residues. The CDR3 DNA is TGTGCCAGTCGGGCAGGTCTCATCTATAGCAATCAGCCCCAGCATTTT. Encoded protein: CASRAGLIYSNQPQHF.

V gene TRBV6-1 combines with J gene TRBJ1-6; D not resolved. Germline V gene lookup returns CDR1 MNHNS and CDR2 SASEGT. CDR3 length: 12 residues. V shed 3 bases and J shed 12 bases, with 9 bases lying between them. The CDR3 DNA reads TGTGCCAGCAGTGAGGCCGACTTACCCCTCCACTTT. It translates to CASSEADLPLHF.

This clone was seen only a few times. The gene calls are TRBV9 and TRBJ1-3; D is unresolved. The germline CDR1 and CDR2 sequences are SGDLS and YYNGEE. V lost 6 bases to trimming and J lost 3 bases, with 13 bases between them. This CDR3 contains 14 residues. Here the CDR3 DNA reads TGTGCCAGCACGCCCGGGTCATATGGAAACACCATATATTTT. This gives the protein CASTPGSYGNTIYF. The full variable domain, with the rest looked up from reference TRBV9 and TRBJ1-3, is DSGVTQTPKHLITATGQRVTLRCSPRSGDLSVYWYQQSLDQGLQFLIQYYNGEERAKGNILERFSAQQFPDLHSELNLSSLELGDSALYFCASTPGSYGNTIYFGEGSWLTVV.

This clone came up a few times. This sequence joins TRBV21-1 and TRBJ1-1; no DNA check was done on the table's D call, TRBD1. TRBV21-1 has pseudogene status. This CDR3 region has 12 residues. This CDR3 is CASSKQDTEAFF. CDR3 coding DNA: TGTGCCAGCAGCAAACAGGACACTGAAGCTTTCTTT.

The chain joins TRBV6-6 to TRBJ1-5; D is unclear. Germline V lookup: CDR1 MNHNY, CDR2 SVGAGI (reference sequence). CDR3 length equals 15 residues. Trimming removed 4 bases from V and 9 bases from J, with 19 bases in between. This chain's CDR3 is CASSFPIELSGPQHF. CDR3 DNA sequence: TGTGCCAGCAGTTTCCCGATTGAACTGTCCGGGCCCCAGCATTTT.

CDR3: CASSGTGGSGELFF. As DNA, the CDR3 is TGTGCCAGCTCCGGGACTGGGGGATCCGGGGAGCTGTTTTTT. The chain couples TRBV27 to TRBJ2-2; maybe TRBD2 (6 bases). Trimming pared 8 bases from V and 6 bases from J, leaving 16 bases between. The CDR3 totals 14 residues. Germline CDR1 MNHEY, CDR2 SMNVEV (reference sequence).

V usage is TRBV20-1 and J usage is TRBJ2-7; D unresolved. V was cut by 4 bases and J by 8 bases, with 12 bases left in between. The germline V gene encodes CDR1 DFQATT and CDR2 SNEGSKA (reference sequence). This CDR3 is 11 amino acids long. The CDR3 protein is CSATKPRKQYF. The CDR3 DNA follows: TGCAGTGCTACCAAACCTAGGAAGCAGTACTTC.

The gene calls are TRBV7-3 and TRBJ1-2; D is possibly TRBD1 (6 bases). Trimming pared 5 bases from V and 6 bases from J, leaving 13 bases between. This CDR3 has 13 residues. Germline V gives CDR1 SGHTA, CDR2 FQGTGA. For the CDR3, the DNA is TGTGCCAGCAGCCCTCTCCCAGGGGATGGCTACACCTTC. It codes for CASSPLPGDGYTF. Drawing the rest from reference TRBV7-3 and TRBJ1-2, the complete variable domain is GAGVSQTPSNKVTEKGKYVELRCDPISGHTALYWYRQSLGQGPEFLIYFQGTGAADDSGLPNDRFFAVRPEGSVSTLKIQRTERGDSAVYLCASSPLPGDGYTFGSGTRLTVV.

As concerns this clone: The junction differs from germline at one of its ends, possibly a read error. This CDR3 reads CASSLALAGEHEQFF. The CDR3, as DNA: TGTGCTAGCAGCTTAGCCCTAGCGGGAGAACATGAGCAGTTCTTC. The chain joins TRBV7-7 to TRBJ2-1, with TRBD2 matching 10 bases. CDR1 SSHAT and CDR2 FNYEAQ come from the germline V gene (reference sequence). This CDR3 has 15 amino acids.

The chain joins TRBV7-6 to TRBJ2-3; 8 nucleotides line up with TRBD1. The germline V gene has CDR1 SGHVS and CDR2 FNYEAQ. The CDR3 has 15 residues. V dropped 5 bases and J dropped 5; count of bases not matched to a gene: 9. DNA for the CDR3: TGTGCCAGCAGCCCCCGGGACAGGTTGAAAGATACGCAGTATTTT. Its translation is CASSPRDRLKDTQYF.

This clone was detected only once. V and J are TRBV18 and TRBJ2-3, with D unclear. Germline CDR1 KGHSH, CDR2 LQKENI. The CDR3 has 16 residues. V was trimmed by 2 bases and J by 0 bases, leaving 12 bases between them. CDR3 loop: CASSPMAVTSTDTQYF. DNA of the CDR3: TGTGCCAGCTCACCAATGGCCGTGACCAGCACAGATACGCAGTATTTT.

The rearrangement joins TRBV9 to TRBJ2-1; D might be TRBD1 (5 bases). Trimming pared 0 bases from V and 6 bases from J, leaving 10 bases between. CDR3 size: 14 residues. CDR1 and CDR2 from the germline V gene are SGDLS and YYNGEE. The CDR3 reads CASSVDQGSNEQFF. CDR3 nucleotide sequence: TGTGCCAGCAGCGTAGATCAGGGTTCCAATGAGCAGTTCTTC. The entire variable domain, with the rest obtained from reference TRBV9 and TRBJ2-1, is as follows: DSGVTQTPKHLITATGQRVTLRCSPRSGDLSVYWYQQSLDQGLQFLIQYYNGEERAKGNILERFSAQQFPDLHSELNLSSLELGDSALYFCASSVDQGSNEQFFGPGTRLTVL.

The V call is TRBV5-6, the J call TRBJ2-7; possible D gene TRBD2, 5 bases. Germline V gives CDR1 SGHDT, CDR2 YYEEEE. The germline V and J ends were trimmed by 2 bases and 2 bases, with 17 bases remaining between them. The CDR3 runs 16 residues. CDR3 residues: CASSFRFRTATYEQYF. Here the CDR3 DNA reads TGTGCCAGCAGCTTCAGGTTCAGGACTGCTACCTACGAGCAGTACTTC.

The chain is built from TRBV7-3 and TRBJ2-1; 9 nucleotides line up with TRBD1. Per the germline V gene, CDR1 is SGHTA and CDR2 is FQGTGA. The V and J ends lost 4 bases and 4 bases, in that order; junction bases with no gene match: 5. There are 15 residues in the CDR3. The DNA of the CDR3 is TGTGCCAGCAGCTACGACAGGGGGGTTTACAATGAGCAGTTCTTC. It is translated as CASSYDRGVYNEQFF.

This rearrangement joins TRBV25-1 to TRBJ1-1; D might be TRBD1 (5 bases). This CDR3 is built from 14 residues. In germline, CDR1 is MGHDK, CDR2 SYGVNS. The germline V and J ends were trimmed by 7 bases and 0 bases, with 12 bases remaining between them. CDR3 in amino acids: CASIRSGMNTEAFF. The CDR3 coding sequence is TGTGCCAGCATTCGGTCAGGGATGAACACTGAAGCTTTCTTT.

The V call is TRBV7-8, the J call TRBJ2-7, with D maybe TRBD2 (6 bases). V was trimmed by 5 bases and J by 2 bases, leaving 16 bases between them. The V gene's germline CDR1 is SGHVS and CDR2 FQNEAQ. The CDR3 runs to 15 residues. The CDR3 here is CASSVGGTKAYEQYF. The DNA for the CDR3 is TGTGCCAGCAGCGTGGGAGGTACTAAAGCCTACGAGCAGTACTTC.

Turning to this clone: A read error may account for a junction end that differs from germline. This sequence joins TRBV7-8 and TRBJ2-5, with 8 bases lining up with TRBD1. This CDR3 is built from 15 residues. The germline V gene encodes CDR1 SGHVS and CDR2 FQNEAQ. This chain's CDR3 is CASSLAGQGGETQYF. DNA of the CDR3: TGTGCCAGCAGCCTAGCTGGACAGGGTGGAGAGACCCAGTACTTC.

The chain recombines TRBV19 with TRBJ2-3; tentative D call: TRBD2 (6 bases). Trimming pared 5 bases from V and 6 bases from J, leaving 15 bases between. CDR1 is LNHDA and CDR2 is SQIVND in the germline V gene (reference sequence). The CDR3 totals 14 residues. The CDR3 here is CASSPGTSGDTQYF. CDR3 nucleotides: TGTGCCAGTAGTCCTGGGACTTCGGGGGATACGCAGTATTTT.

The CDR3 bases are TGCGCCAGCAGATGGCGGGAGCGTATTGGCGAGCAGTACTTC. It codes for CASRWRERIGEQYF. J is TRBJ2-7 and V is TRBV10-2, with 7 bases that match TRBD2. This CDR3 comprises 14 residues. The V segment lost 6 bases and the J segment 6 bases; nucleotides outside the gene matches: 11. Germline CDR1 is WSHSY and CDR2 is SAAADI.